This T cell receptor (beta chain) emerged from a study of T cell responses to AZD1222 COVID-19 vaccine. In the study overall: Investigators merged groups given second doses at roughly 4 or roughly 12 weeks. Study conclusions and caveats: Following two doses of AZD1222, Spike-specific TCR breadth and depth rose. Donors skewed white British and female; clonal diversity was possibly underestimated. Per reports, nearly half of all spike-specific TCRs target regions that are unmutated in variants.

Trimming stripped 4 bases from V and 4 bases from J, with 12 bases between. Germline loops: CDR1 GTSNPN, CDR2 SVGIG (reference sequence). There are 13 residues in the CDR3. Note on this clone: Antigen specificity is unknown.

Clones were read by immunoSEQ multiplex PCR, and TCRdb kept only the in-frame ones, dropping some. This sample yields roughly 100,000 clones, of which roughly 88% are seen a single time; under 5.5% belongs to the top ten. The sequencing used peripheral blood, collected on day 0 of AZD1222 vaccination. This receptor was obtained from an adult in good health. J is TRBJ2-3 and V is TRBV30; D ambiguous. The CDR3 DNA is TGTGCCTGGACCCCGACGGCCGCAGATACGCAGTATTTT. It translates to CAWTPTAADTQYF. Full variable domain (remainder filled in from reference TRBV30 and TRBJ2-3): SQTIHQWPATLVQPVGSPLSLECTVEGTSNPNLYWYRQAAGRGLQLLFYSVGIGQISSEVPQNLSASRPQDRQFILSSKKLLLSDSGFYLCAWTPTAADTQYFGPGTRLTVL.